A selection of T cell receptor beta chains follows, all from one sample in a study of T cells expressing NK-cell markers. TCRdb re-called the 5' RACE reads and gives one entry per CDR3 protein, without DNA. This sample contains 400,000 to 550,000 distinct CDR3 sequences. The sequenced sample consisted of blood T cells: a sorted CD56 or NKG2C T cell subset, CD4+ or CD8+ T cells, or bulk PBMC T cells (not recorded which). The source of these receptors is a woman between 18 and 70 years old in good health. CDR3s include the opening cysteine and the closing phenylalanine or tryptophan.

TRBV24-1	TRBJ2-3	13	CATGSAWTDTQYF
TRBV5-5	TRBJ2-7	15	CASSLLVGGNYEQYF
TRBV7-2	TRBJ2-3	13	CASSLARTDTQYF
TRBV5-1	TRBJ2-3	15	CASSLGPLGTDTQYF
TRBV12-3/TRBV12-4	TRBJ2-1	15	CASGTWSPPRDEQFF
TRBV10-2	TRBJ2-3	15	CASSERGLAGEKQYF
TRBV9	TRBJ2-7	15	CASSVGERRPYEQYF
TRBV21-1	TRBJ2-1	15	CASSKDLSSYNEQFF
TRBV11-3	TRBJ1-1	15	CASSLGYTENTEAFF
TRBV6-2/TRBV6-3	TRBJ2-7	12	CASSTTWSEQYF
TRBV12-3/TRBV12-4	TRBJ2-1	16	CASSPWGAGGDNEQFF
TRBV18	TRBJ1-4	16	CASSPTSYWTNEKLFF
TRBV6-2/TRBV6-3	TRBJ2-1	13	CASSYHRESEQFF
TRBV6-2/TRBV6-3	TRBJ1-6	14	CASSYPHRESPLHF
TRBV2	TRBJ1-2	14	CASRWGNEGYGYTF